This T cell receptor beta chain was recorded in a study of vaccination and CD4 T cells after COVID-19. Turning to the study itself: The cells were exposed to overlapping spike peptides originating from SARS-CoV-2, HCoV-NL63, HCoV-OC43 and HCoV-229E for stimulation. Findings and caveats of the study: Relatively few convalescent patients were studied; early post-infection timepoints were not included.

The treatment: approximately 9-day PBMC culture with coronavirus spike peptide pools or control peptides (ViraFEST assay). Sequencing of DNA taken from cultured CD4+ T cells relied on the Oncomine TCR Beta short-read assay. TCRdb re-called the PCR reads with MiXCR, one entry per CDR3 protein. The sample lists about 20,000 distinct CDR3 sequences, about two fifths occurring once. In its sample, this clonotype was seen a few times. The antigen remains unidentified. This CDR3 comprises 16 residues. Trimming removed 8 bases at V and 2 bases at J, with 21 bases between. The germline gives CDR1 SNHLY, CDR2 FYNNEI.

The material was CD4+ T cells from blood, cultured in vitro, obtained before SARS-CoV-2 vaccination. The sequence derives from a human donor who received a COVID-19 vaccine. This chain joins TRBV2 and TRBJ2-5; no clear D gene. CDR3 amino acids: CASRTSPGLSQETQYF. The CDR3 nucleotides are TGTGCCAGCCGAACCAGTCCGGGCTTATCGCAAGAGACCCAGTACTTC.